The table lists the clone carrying this T cell receptor (beta chain) with many counts. Its antigen is unknown. This specimen comes from a study of CD8 T cells in ankylosing spondylitis. 5'-RACE, quantitative and with molecular barcodes, yielded the TCR beta libraries. TCRdb itself ran the 5' RACE reads through MiXCR, one entry per CDR3 protein. Here the sample spans roughly 230,000 distinct CDR3 sequences, 8% to 10% being singletons. The germline gives CDR1 DFQATT, CDR2 SNEGSKA (reference sequence). The CDR3 extends over 11 amino acids. Trimming pared 4 bases from V and 3 bases from J, leaving 6 bases between. General study findings and limits: Prior work had noted some motif variants in reactive arthritis blood and synovial fluid.

Sequencing input: blood, either unsorted or a sorted T cell fraction (not recorded which). The sequence was collected from a female donor with ankylosing spondylitis or in good health (not recorded which). The rearrangement links TRBV20-1 to TRBJ1-1; D ambiguous. The CDR3 nucleotides read TGCAGTGCTACACTCCACACTGAAGCTTTCTTT. The encoded protein is CSATLHTEAFF.